These 28 T cell receptor beta chains were sequenced from one sample in a study of tumor-infiltrating lymphocytes in primary liver carcinoma. A constant-region primer primed TCR beta cDNA synthesis from roughly 510 ng of total RNA. Slightly modified ARM-PCR with three nested multiplex PCR rounds yielded TCR beta libraries. For approximately 9 cycles apiece, the opening two PCR rounds ran with TRBV1-TRBV30 forward primers and a C-beta reverse primer. TCRdb itself ran the multiplex PCR reads through MiXCR, one entry per CDR3 protein. Of about 310,000 distinct CDR3 sequences listed, about three fifths were seen once; the top ten hold about a sixth. Out of unsorted whole blood came the blood RNA, and germline DNA was extracted as well. The sample taken for sequencing was peripheral blood. The receptors were sampled from a woman in her twenties or thirties with primary liver carcinoma and hepatitis B virus infection.

Worth noting for this clonotype: This sequence may be a read error, since a much larger clone differs from it by one base. The chain recombines TRBV6-5 with TRBJ2-7; perhaps D is TRBD1 or TRBD2 (6 bases each). In germline, CDR1 is MNHEY, CDR2 SVGAGI. This CDR3 has 14 residues. The V and J ends lost 6 bases and 5 bases respectively, with 17 bases between them. The CDR3 bases are TGTGCCAGCAGGGGAGGAGCCAGGGGAAACGAGCAGTACTTC. It translates to CASRGGARGNEQYF.

Remarks on this clonotype: Germline and junction disagree at one end, which may indicate a read error. This chain joins TRBV5-1 and TRBJ2-3; D call uncertain. CDR1 is SGHRS and CDR2 is YFSETQ in the germline V gene. There are 13 residues in the CDR3. CDR3 residues: CASANGLTDTHYF. The CDR3 DNA is TGCGCCAGCGCGAACGGGCTCACAGATACGCACTATTTT.

The chain uses TRBV4-2 and TRBJ1-6; 8 bases align to TRBD1. With V trimmed by 4 bases and J by 6 bases, 8 bases remained unmatched. This CDR3 has 16 amino acids. The germline CDR1 and CDR2 sequences are LGHNA and YNFKEQ. CDR3 residues: CASSRLEDRVNSPLHF. In nucleotides, the CDR3 is TGTGCCAGCAGCCGCTTAGAGGACAGGGTTAATTCACCCCTCCACTTT.

The chain carries TRBV6-5 and TRBJ2-1; 11 bases are a match to TRBD2. The V segment lost 2 bases and the J segment 6 bases; nucleotides outside the gene matches: 6. The germline V gene has CDR1 MNHEY and CDR2 SVGAGI. This CDR3 comprises 16 residues. This CDR3 is CASSYVLAGEGNEQFF. The CDR3 DNA reads as TGTGCCAGCAGTTACGTACTAGCGGGAGAGGGCAATGAGCAGTTCTTC.

About this clonotype: The junction departs from the called germline gene at one end, perhaps through a read error. The rearrangement links TRBV11-2 to TRBJ2-1; no clear D. This CDR3 has 15 residues. Germline loops: CDR1 SGHAT, CDR2 FQNNGV. The CDR3 DNA sequence: TGTGCCAGCAGCTTGAAGGTTGGTCGGCACAATGGGCAGTTCTTC. As protein: CASSLKVGRHNGQFF. Drawing the rest from reference TRBV11-2 and TRBJ2-1, the complete variable domain is EAGVAQSPRYKIIEKRQSVAFWCNPISGHATLYWYQQILGQGPKLLIQFQNNGVVDDSQLPKDRFSAERLKGVDSTLKIQPAKLEDSAVYLCASSLKVGRHNGQFFGPGTRLTVL.

The chain links TRBV13 to TRBJ2-1; D not certain. In germline, CDR1 is PRHDT, CDR2 FYEKMQ (reference sequence). V gave up 5 bases and J gave up 4 bases, with 15 bases separating them. The CDR3 is made up of 15 amino acids. As DNA, the CDR3 is TGTGCCAGCAGCCGTGCCCCCGGACGGTACAATGAGCAGTTCTTC. Amino acid sequence: CASSRAPGRYNEQFF.

V is TRBV5-1 and J is TRBJ1-1, with a weak D call TRBD1 (5 bases). The CDR3 loop spans 15 amino acids. Between the trimmed V and J ends, which lost 4 bases and 4 bases, there was a span of 17 bases. CDR1 is SGHRS, CDR2 YFSETQ, per germline. CDR3 protein: CASSTTLGGGTEAFF. DNA of the CDR3: TGCGCCAGCAGCACGACCTTAGGCGGGGGCACTGAAGCTTTCTTT. Full variable domain (rest looked up from reference TRBV5-1 and TRBJ1-1): KAGVTQTPRYLIKTRGQQVTLSCSPISGHRSVSWYQQTPGQGLQFLFEYFSETQRNKGNFPGRFSGRQFSNSRSEMNVSTLELGDSALYLCASSTTLGGGTEAFFGQGTRLTVV.

This chain joins TRBV6-6 and TRBJ2-1; 9 nucleotides line up with TRBD2. The germline CDR1 and CDR2 sequences are MNHNY and SVGAGI (reference sequence). Trimming took 2 bases from V and 8 from J; bases not matched to a gene: 13. This CDR3 contains 17 residues. DNA of the CDR3: TGTGCCAGCAGTTACCTCCCAGGAGCGGGAGGTAACGATGAGCAGTTCTTC. Translated, it gives CASSYLPGAGGNDEQFF.

Comments on this clonotype: This sequence may be a read error, since a much larger clone differs from it by one base. The chain has TRBV12-3 or TRBV12-4 and TRBJ2-1; the D gene is possibly TRBD1 (5 bases). The CDR3 loop spans 12 amino acids. CDR3 nucleotide sequence: TGTGCCAGCAGTAGGGCGGACAATAAGCAGTTCTTC. It yields the protein CASSRADNKQFF.

The rearrangement uses TRBV11-2 and TRBJ2-3, with a tentative D call TRBD2 (5 bases). This CDR3 contains 17 residues. Germline V gives CDR1 SGHAT, CDR2 FQNNGV. Trimming left V 2 bases short and J 12 bases short, with 27 bases between. The DNA of the CDR3 is TGTGCCAGCAGCTTAATAAGCGCGAGGGCCGCCCCCCTCGCACAGTATTTT. Translation gives CASSLISARAAPLAQYF.

Points on this clonotype: A clone one base away is much larger, so this may be a read error. This sequence joins TRBV12-3 or TRBV12-4 and TRBJ1-1; D unclear. Between the trimmed V and J ends, which lost 5 bases and 1 base, there was a span of 8 bases. This CDR3 has 13 amino acids. In DNA, the CDR3 is TGTGCCAGCAGTGAACACCAGAACACTGAAGCTTTCTTT. Amino acids: CASSEHQNTEAFF.

Points on this clonotype: Given the absence of the conserved phenylalanine or tryptophan at the CDR3 end, a read error is likely. The V gene is TRBV29-1, the J gene TRBJ1-2; no definite D call. Germline V gives CDR1 SQVTM, CDR2 ANQGSEA. The CDR3 runs to 10 residues. CDR3 nucleotides: TGCAGCGCCTTTAACTATGACTACACCCTC. This encodes CSAFNYDYTL.

Notes on this clonotype: Compared with germline, one end of the junction differs, possibly owing to a read error. The V call is TRBV12-3 or TRBV12-4, the J call TRBJ1-5, with D possibly TRBD1 on 6 matching bases. CDR3 length: 15 amino acids. CDR3 coding DNA: TGTGCCAGCAGCCCTAGGGGCCGGGACAATCAGCCCCAACATTTT. Translation gives CASSPRGRDNQPQHF.

Remarks on this clonotype: Relative to the germline gene, one junction end is altered; a read error may explain this. The chain recombines TRBV6-5 with TRBJ1-4; a possible D gene is TRBD1 (5 bases). Germline values: CDR1 MNHEY, CDR2 SVGAGI. The CDR3 has 16 amino acids. The CDR3 region is CTSSYSSGTINEKLFF. The CDR3 coding sequence is TGTACCAGCAGTTACTCGAGCGGGACGATTAATGAAAAACTGTTTTTT.

On this clonotype: At one end, the junction sequence differs from germline, possibly due to a read error. The genes are TRBV7-9 and TRBJ2-7; D unclear. This CDR3 comprises 15 residues. The germline gives CDR1 SEHNR, CDR2 FQNEAQ (reference sequence). The CDR3 DNA is TGTGCTAGCAGCTCCAACATACCCCTTGGGTACGAGCAGTACTTC. This encodes CASSSNIPLGYEQYF.

Details on this clonotype: It may be a read error: a sequence one base away is much more abundant. The chain links TRBV10-3 to TRBJ2-1, with a weak D call TRBD2 (5 bases). V lost 8 bases to trimming and J lost 3 bases, with 17 bases between them. The CDR3 length is 15 residues. CDR1 ENHRY and CDR2 SYGVKD come from the germline V gene. CDR3 sequence (DNA): TGTGCCATCGGTCTGACGGGAACCTTCTACAATGAGCAGTTCTTC. The encoded protein is CAIGLTGTFYNEQFF.

Turning to this clonotype: This is likely a read error, given that the CDR3 carries no conserved phenylalanine or tryptophan at its end. The chain employs TRBV11-3 and TRBJ2-7; D not certain. CDR1 is SGHNT and CDR2 is YENEEA in the germline V gene. The V end lost 4 bases, the J end lost 5 bases, and 12 bases lay between the germline ends. The CDR3 covers 13 residues. The CDR3 DNA reads TGTGCCAGCAGCTCCCACCCGCGCAACGAGCAGTACCTC. It specifies CASSSHPRNEQYL.

A note on this clonotype: Being one base from a much bigger clone, this may be a read error. J is TRBJ2-1 and V is TRBV12-3 or TRBV12-4, with 9 bases fitting TRBD2. The CDR3 length is 15 residues. This chain's CDR3 is CANSYSGSGNNEQFF. The CDR3 coding sequence is TGTGCCAACAGTTATAGCGGGAGCGGGAACAATGAGCAGTTCTTC.

As for this clonotype: One end of the junction varies from germline; a read error may be responsible. This chain links TRBV11-2 with TRBJ2-2, with D maybe TRBD2 (5 bases). This CDR3 region has 15 residues. Germline V gene data show CDR1 as SGHAT and CDR2 as FQNNGV. The CDR3 DNA is TGTGCCAGCAGACTCTCTAAGGACTTAACCGTGGAGCTGTTTTTT. Protein product: CASRLSKDLTVELFF.

The chain employs TRBV20-1 and TRBJ1-1; D is unresolved. Germline V CDR1 and CDR2: DFQATT, SNEGSKA (reference sequence). The CDR3 consists of 10 residues. Trimming removed 2 bases from V and 5 bases from J, with 3 bases in between. CDR3 amino acids: CSARWTEAFF. CDR3 in DNA: TGCAGTGCTAGATGGACTGAAGCTTTCTTT.

Note on this clonotype: The CDR3 does not end in the conserved phenylalanine or tryptophan, so this is likely a read error. The chain has TRBV5-6 and TRBJ2-7; 7 bases map to TRBD2. From germline, CDR1 is SGHDT and CDR2 YYEEEE. J lost 3 bases, V lost 0 bases, and 15 bases had no gene match. The CDR3 runs to 18 residues. The CDR3 DNA follows: TGTGCCAGCAGCTTGGGGGGGTCCGACTGGGACTATAGCTACGAGCAGTACCTC. Amino acids: CASSLGGSDWDYSYEQYL.

About this clonotype: This sequence may be a read error, since a much larger clone differs from it by one base. The final CDR3 position lacks the conserved phenylalanine or tryptophan, pointing to a likely read error. The chain uses TRBV29-1 and TRBJ2-2, with a tentative D call TRBD2 (6 bases). From germline, CDR1 is SQVTM and CDR2 ANQGSEA. CDR3 length: 16 residues. The V gene lost 0 bases and the J gene lost 4 bases, with 15 bases spanning the gap. The CDR3 DNA reads TGCAGCGTTGAAGAGGGGTATAGCGGAACCACCGGGGAGCTGTTTTCT. Its translation: CSVEEGYSGTTGELFS.

Points on this clonotype: A much larger clone differs from this one at a single base, so this may be a read error. It is unclear where the CDR3 begins or ends on the DNA, so no DNA is shown, and the CDR3 is as TCRdb lists it. The rearrangement joins TRBV29-1 to TRBJ2-1; the table's D gene call, TRBD2, was not cross checked with the DNA. Germline V gives CDR1 SQVTM, CDR2 ANQGSEA. Including both end residues, the CDR3 is 17 amino acids long. This CDR3 is CSVEVGLGAGKDNEQLF.

Regarding this clonotype: It is likely a read error, because the conserved phenylalanine at the end of the CDR3 is missing. The gene calls are TRBV11-2 and TRBJ2-7, with D possibly matching TRBD2 (5 bases). Germline values: CDR1 SGHAT, CDR2 FQNNGV. Trimming removed 7 bases from V and 4 bases from J, with 14 bases in between. The CDR3 totals 13 residues. The CDR3 nucleotides read TGTGCCAGCAACCCTCCGGGGAGATACGAGCAGTACTTG. Its translation is CASNPPGRYEQYL.

The chain links TRBV5-5 to TRBJ1-4; no firm D call. The CDR3 loop spans 15 amino acids. CDR1 is SGHKS, CDR2 YYEKEE, per germline (reference sequence). V lost 3 bases and J lost 6, with 15 bases in between. The CDR3 bases are TGTGCCAGCAGCTCAAGGGCCCTTACGGATGAAAAACTGTTTTTT. Protein: CASSSRALTDEKLFF.

The chain has TRBV7-9 and TRBJ1-1; D is uncertain. This CDR3 comprises 14 residues. V gave up 0 bases and J gave up 10 bases, with 15 bases separating them. The V gene's germline CDR1 is SEHNR and CDR2 FQNEAQ (reference sequence). CDR3 sequence (DNA): TGTGCCAGCAGCTTAGCGGAGGGTGATTCGGGAGCTTTCTTT. It codes for CASSLAEGDSGAFF.

This clonotype was seen many times. This chain connects TRBV4-3 to TRBJ2-3, with D perhaps matching TRBD2 (5 bases). CDR1 and CDR2 (germline): LGHNA, YSLEER. V shed 1 base and J shed 3 bases, with 11 bases lying between them. CDR3 length: 15 amino acids. Here the CDR3 reads CASSQGSVGTDTQYF. Written as DNA, the CDR3 is TGCGCCAGCAGCCAAGGTAGCGTCGGGACAGATACGCAGTATTTT.

About this clonotype itself: Germline and junction disagree at one end, which may indicate a read error. The genes are TRBV2 and TRBJ1-5, with no clear D. This CDR3 is built from 13 residues. Germline values: CDR1 SNHLY, CDR2 FYNNEI. CDR3 region: CAGSDDSNQPQHF. The CDR3 nucleotides are TGTGCCGGCAGTGATGACAGCAATCAGCCCCAGCATTTT. The full variable domain, its missing parts supplied by reference TRBV2 and TRBJ1-5, is EPEVTQTPSHQVTQMGQEVILRCVPISNHLYFYWYRQILGQKVEFLVSFYNNEISEKSEIFDDQFSVERPDGSNFTLKIRSTKLEDSAMYFCAGSDDSNQPQHFGDGTRLSIL.